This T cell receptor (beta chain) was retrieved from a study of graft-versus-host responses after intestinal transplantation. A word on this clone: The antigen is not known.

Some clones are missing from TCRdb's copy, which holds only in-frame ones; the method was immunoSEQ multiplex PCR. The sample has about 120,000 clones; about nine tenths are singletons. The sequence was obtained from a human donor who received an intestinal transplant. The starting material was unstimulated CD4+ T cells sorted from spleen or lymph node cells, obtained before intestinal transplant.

In DNA form, the CDR3 reads TGCGCCAGCAGCTTGTCAGGGTATGGGGCAAGCTCCTACGAGCAGTACTTC. Its protein is CASSLSGYGASSYEQYF. The chain combines TRBV5-1 with TRBJ2-7; maybe TRBD1 (5 bases). V shed 1 base and J shed 0 bases, with 17 bases lying between them. This CDR3 comprises 17 residues. Germline V gene data show CDR1 as SGHRS and CDR2 as YFSETQ. The full variable domain, completed using reference TRBV5-1 and TRBJ2-7, is KAGVTQTPRYLIKTRGQQVTLSCSPISGHRSVSWYQQTPGQGLQFLFEYFSETQRNKGNFPGRFSGRQFSNSRSEMNVSTLELGDSALYLCASSLSGYGASSYEQYFGPGTRLTVT.